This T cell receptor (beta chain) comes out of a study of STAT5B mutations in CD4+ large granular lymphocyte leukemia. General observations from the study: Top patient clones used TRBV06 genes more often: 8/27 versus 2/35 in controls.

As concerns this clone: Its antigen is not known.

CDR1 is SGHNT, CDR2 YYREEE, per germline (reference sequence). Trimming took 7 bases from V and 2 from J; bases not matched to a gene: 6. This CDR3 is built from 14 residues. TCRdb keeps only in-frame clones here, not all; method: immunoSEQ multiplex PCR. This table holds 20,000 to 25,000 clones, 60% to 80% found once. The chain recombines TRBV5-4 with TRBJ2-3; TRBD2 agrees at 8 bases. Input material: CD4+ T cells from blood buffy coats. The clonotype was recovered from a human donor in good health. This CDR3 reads CASGTGGYTDTQYF. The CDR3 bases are TGTGCCAGCGGGACGGGGGGGTACACAGATACGCAGTATTTT.